These T cell receptor beta chains were read from a single sample in a study of lymphopenia after photon versus proton radiotherapy. Generated by immunoSEQ multiplex PCR, the TCRdb table keeps only in-frame clones and is missing some. Altogether 70,000 or so clones are present, just over 90% being singletons, with the ten largest covering approximately 2.6%. This material consisted of peripheral blood, taken from a patient treated with photon-based radiotherapy. The origin of the receptors is a woman aged 70 to 79 with pancreatic cancer. Each CDR3 is given with its conserved first and last residue. The order of the fields is CDR3 length, V gene, J gene, CDR3 protein.

15,TRBV7-8,TRBJ2-7,CASSLGRIRSYEQYF
13,TRBV4-1,TRBJ2-7,CASSQDLAYEQYF
13,TRBV7-9,TRBJ2-2,CASSTGGPGELFF
15,TRBV5-5,TRBJ2-3,CASSPLQGITDTQYF
13,TRBV7-9,TRBJ1-4,CASSLGRAEKLFF
13,TRBV14,TRBJ2-1,CASSQFRGWSEFF
15,TRBV18,TRBJ2-2,CASSPRTDNTGELFF
16,TRBV6-4,TRBJ2-3,CARPIPLAYLTDTQYF
15,TRBV4-3,TRBJ1-2,CASSQDIRTGEGYTF
16,TRBV19,TRBJ2-1,CASRTREEDSYNEQFF
13,TRBV7-6,TRBJ2-1,CASSLSSVLEQFF
15,TRBV28,TRBJ1-1,CASRKSRTGSTEAFF
14,TRBV7-3,TRBJ1-1,CASSLSGGDTEAFF
14,TRBV5-4,TRBJ2-3,CASRVSDRTDTQYF
15,TRBV7-8,TRBJ2-7,CASSLANSLSYEQYF
16,TRBV5-4,TRBJ2-5,CASSALNLAGGETQYF
18,TRBV4-2,TRBJ1-3,CASSQDPIGQYSGNTIYF
16,TRBV4-2,TRBJ1-1,CASSQEQQEGYTEAFF
17,TRBV28,TRBJ1-5,CASSPPWVKSPNQPQHF
14,TRBV27,TRBJ2-1,CASSPGGTKNEQFF
16,TRBV28,TRBJ2-5,CASSLSGGLGTETQYF
14,TRBV5-1,TRBJ2-5,CASSLQGLQETQYF
12,TRBV6-1,TRBJ1-5,CASRGPREPQHF
15,TRBV9,TRBJ2-2,CASSVEGRLAGELFF